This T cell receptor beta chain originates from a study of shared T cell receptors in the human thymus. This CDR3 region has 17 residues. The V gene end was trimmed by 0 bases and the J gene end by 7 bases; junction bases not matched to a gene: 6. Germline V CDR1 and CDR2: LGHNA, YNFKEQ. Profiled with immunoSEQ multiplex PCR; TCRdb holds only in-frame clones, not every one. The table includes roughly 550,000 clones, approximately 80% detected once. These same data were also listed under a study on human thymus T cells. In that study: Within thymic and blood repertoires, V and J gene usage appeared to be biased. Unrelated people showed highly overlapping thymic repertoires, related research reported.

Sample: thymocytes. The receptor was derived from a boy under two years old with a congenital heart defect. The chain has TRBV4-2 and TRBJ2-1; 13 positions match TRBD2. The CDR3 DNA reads TGTGCCAGCAGCCAAGATGGACTAGCGGGAGCCGGTAATGAGCAGTTCTTC. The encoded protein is CASSQDGLAGAGNEQFF.